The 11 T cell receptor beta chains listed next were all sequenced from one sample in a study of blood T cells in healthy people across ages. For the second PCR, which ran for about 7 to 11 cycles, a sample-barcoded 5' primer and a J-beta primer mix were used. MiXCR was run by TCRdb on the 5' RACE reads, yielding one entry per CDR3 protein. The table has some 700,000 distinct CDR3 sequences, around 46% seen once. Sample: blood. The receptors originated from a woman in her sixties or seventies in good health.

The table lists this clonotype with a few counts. CDR3 loop: CSARGPPQFF. The CDR3 coding sequence is TGCAGTGCTAGAGGCCCTCCCCAGTTCTTC. This chain links TRBV20-1 with TRBJ2-1; unclear D gene. Germline CDR1 reads DFQATT; CDR2 reads SNEGSKA (reference sequence). The CDR3 has 10 residues. Trimming removed 1 base from V and 13 bases from J, with 8 bases in between.

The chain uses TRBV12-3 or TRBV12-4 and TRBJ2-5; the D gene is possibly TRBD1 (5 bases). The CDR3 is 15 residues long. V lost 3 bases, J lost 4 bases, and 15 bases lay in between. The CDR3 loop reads CASSFSPDTSETQYF. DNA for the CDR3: TGTGCCAGCAGTTTTTCCCCGGACACTTCAGAGACCCAGTACTTC.

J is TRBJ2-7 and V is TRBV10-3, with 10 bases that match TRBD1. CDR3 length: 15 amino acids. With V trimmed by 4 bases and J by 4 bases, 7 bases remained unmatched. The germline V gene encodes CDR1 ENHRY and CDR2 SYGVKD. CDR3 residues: CAISATGQGMYEQYF. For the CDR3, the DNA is TGTGCCATCAGTGCGACGGGACAGGGGATGTACGAGCAGTACTTC.

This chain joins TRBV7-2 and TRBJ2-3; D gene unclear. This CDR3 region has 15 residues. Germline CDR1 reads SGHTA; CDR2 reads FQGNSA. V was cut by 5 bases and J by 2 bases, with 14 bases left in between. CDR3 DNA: TGTGCCAGCAGCCCCCAAATACAACACACAGATACGCAGTATTTT. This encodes CASSPQIQHTDTQYF.

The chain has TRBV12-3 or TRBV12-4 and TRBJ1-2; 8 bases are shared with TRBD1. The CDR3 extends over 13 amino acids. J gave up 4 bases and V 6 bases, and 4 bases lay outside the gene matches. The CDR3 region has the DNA TGTGCCAGCAGATACGACAGGGGCTATGGCTACACCTTC. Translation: CASRYDRGYGYTF.

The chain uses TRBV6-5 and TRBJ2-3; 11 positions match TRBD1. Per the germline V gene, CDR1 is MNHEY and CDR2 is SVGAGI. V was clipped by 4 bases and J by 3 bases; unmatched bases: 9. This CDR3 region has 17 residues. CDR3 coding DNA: TGTGCCAGCAGTTCCCCGGGACAGGGGGTGTGGACAGATACGCAGTATTTT. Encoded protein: CASSSPGQGVWTDTQYF.

As DNA, the CDR3 is TGCAGTGCTAGGCCCCCCCCCGGGACAGGGAATTCACCCCTCCACTTT. It codes for CSARPPPGTGNSPLHF. This chain connects TRBV20-1 to TRBJ1-6; 9 bases agree with TRBD1. With 3 bases clipped from V and 7 bases from J, the junction kept 10 bases outside the gene matches. The germline V gene has CDR1 DFQATT and CDR2 SNEGSKA (reference sequence). The CDR3 length is 16 residues.

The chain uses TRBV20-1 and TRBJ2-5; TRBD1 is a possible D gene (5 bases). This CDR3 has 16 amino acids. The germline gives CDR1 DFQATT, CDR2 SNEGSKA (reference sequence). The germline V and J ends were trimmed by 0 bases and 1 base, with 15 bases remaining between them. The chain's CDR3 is CSARDLGDPVQETQYF. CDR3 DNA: TGCAGTGCTAGAGATCTAGGGGATCCTGTCCAAGAGACCCAGTACTTC.

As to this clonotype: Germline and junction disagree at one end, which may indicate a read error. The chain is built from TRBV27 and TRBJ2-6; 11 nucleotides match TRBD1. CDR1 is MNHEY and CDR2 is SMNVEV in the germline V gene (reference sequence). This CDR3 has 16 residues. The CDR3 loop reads CVSSRTGGYGANVLTF. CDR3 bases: TGTGTCAGCAGCCGGACAGGGGGCTATGGGGCCAACGTCCTGACTTTC.

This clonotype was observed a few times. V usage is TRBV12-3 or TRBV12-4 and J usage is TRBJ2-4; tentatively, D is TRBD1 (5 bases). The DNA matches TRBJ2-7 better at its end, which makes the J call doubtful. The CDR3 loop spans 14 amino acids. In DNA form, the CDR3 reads TGTGCCAGCAGTCCTGCTAGACAGTTCTCCGAGCAGTACTTC. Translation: CASSPARQFSEQYF.

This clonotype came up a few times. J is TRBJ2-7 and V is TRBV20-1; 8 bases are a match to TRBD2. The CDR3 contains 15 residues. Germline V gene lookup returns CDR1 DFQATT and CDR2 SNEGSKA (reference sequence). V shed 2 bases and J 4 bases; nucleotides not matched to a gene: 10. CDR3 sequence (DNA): TGCAGTGCTAGAAACCTCCCCGGGACTAGTTACGAGCAGTACTTC. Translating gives CSARNLPGTSYEQYF.